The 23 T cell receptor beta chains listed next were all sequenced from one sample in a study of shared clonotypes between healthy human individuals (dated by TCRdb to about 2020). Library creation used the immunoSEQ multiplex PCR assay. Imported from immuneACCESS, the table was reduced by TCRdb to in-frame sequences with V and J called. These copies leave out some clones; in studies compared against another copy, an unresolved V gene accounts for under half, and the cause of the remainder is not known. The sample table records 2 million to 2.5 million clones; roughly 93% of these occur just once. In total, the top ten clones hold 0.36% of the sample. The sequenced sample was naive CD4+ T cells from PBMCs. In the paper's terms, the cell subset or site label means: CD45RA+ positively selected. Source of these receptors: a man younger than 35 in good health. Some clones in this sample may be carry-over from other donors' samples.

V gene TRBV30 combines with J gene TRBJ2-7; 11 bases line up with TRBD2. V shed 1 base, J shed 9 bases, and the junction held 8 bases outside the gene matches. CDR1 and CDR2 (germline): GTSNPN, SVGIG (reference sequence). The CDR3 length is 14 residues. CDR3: CAWSGLAGGGGQYF. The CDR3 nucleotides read TGTGCCTGGAGTGGGCTAGCGGGAGGAGGCGGGCAGTACTTC. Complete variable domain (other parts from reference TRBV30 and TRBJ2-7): SQTIHQWPATLVQPVGSPLSLECTVEGTSNPNLYWYRQAAGRGLQLLFYSVGIGQISSEVPQNLSASRPQDRQFILSSKKLLLSDSGFYLCAWSGLAGGGGQYFGPGTRLTVT.

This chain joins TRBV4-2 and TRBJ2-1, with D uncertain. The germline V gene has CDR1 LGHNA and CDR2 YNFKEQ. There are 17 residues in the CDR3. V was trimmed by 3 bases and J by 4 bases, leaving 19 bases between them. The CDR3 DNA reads TGTGCCAGCAGCCAGGCCTGGTTGGAGACGCGATACAATGAGCAGTTCTTC. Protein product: CASSQAWLETRYNEQFF.

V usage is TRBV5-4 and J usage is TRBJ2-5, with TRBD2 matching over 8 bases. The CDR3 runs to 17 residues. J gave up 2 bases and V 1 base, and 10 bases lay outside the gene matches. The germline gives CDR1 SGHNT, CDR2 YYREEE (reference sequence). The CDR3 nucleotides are TGTGCCAGCAGCTTGCCCCCCCTAGCGGGTCGTCAAGAGACCCAGTACTTC. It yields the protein CASSLPPLAGRQETQYF.

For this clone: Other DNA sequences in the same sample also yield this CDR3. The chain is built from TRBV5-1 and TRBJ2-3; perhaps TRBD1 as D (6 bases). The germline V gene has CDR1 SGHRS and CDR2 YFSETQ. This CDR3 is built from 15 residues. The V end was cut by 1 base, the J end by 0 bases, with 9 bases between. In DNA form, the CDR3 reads TGCGCCAGCAGCTTGCAGGGGCCAAGCACAGATACGCAGTATTTT. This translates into CASSLQGPSTDTQYF.

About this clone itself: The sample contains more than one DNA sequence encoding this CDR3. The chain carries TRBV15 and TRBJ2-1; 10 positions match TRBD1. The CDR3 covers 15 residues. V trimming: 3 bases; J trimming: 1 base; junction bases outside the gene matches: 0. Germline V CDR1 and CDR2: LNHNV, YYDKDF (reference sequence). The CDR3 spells CATSRGQGSYNEQFF. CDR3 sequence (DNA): TGTGCCACCAGCAGGGGACAGGGGTCCTACAATGAGCAGTTCTTC.

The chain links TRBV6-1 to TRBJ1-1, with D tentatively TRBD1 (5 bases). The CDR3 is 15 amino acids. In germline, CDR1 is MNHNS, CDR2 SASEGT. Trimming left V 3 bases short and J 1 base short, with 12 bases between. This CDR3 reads CASSDGGTPNTEAFF. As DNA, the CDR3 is TGTGCCAGCAGTGACGGGGGGACCCCGAACACTGAAGCTTTCTTT.

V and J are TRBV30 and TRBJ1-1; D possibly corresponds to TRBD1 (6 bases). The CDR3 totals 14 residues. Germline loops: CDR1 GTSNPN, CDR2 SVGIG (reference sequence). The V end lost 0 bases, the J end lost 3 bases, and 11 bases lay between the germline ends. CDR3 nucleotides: TGTGCCTGGAGTGTAACAGGGATCGACACTGAAGCTTTCTTT. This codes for CAWSVTGIDTEAFF.

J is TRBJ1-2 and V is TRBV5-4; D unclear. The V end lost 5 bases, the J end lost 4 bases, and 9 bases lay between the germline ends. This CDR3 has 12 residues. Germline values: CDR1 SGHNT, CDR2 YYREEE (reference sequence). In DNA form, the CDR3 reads TGTGCCAGCAGTACCCCAGGCTATGGCTACACCTTC. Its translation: CASSTPGYGYTF.

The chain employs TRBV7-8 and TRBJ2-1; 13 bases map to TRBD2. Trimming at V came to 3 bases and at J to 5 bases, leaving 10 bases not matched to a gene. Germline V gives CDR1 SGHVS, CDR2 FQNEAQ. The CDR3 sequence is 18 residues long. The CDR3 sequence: CASSFRSTGTSGNNEQFF. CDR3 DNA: TGTGCCAGCAGCTTTAGGAGCACCGGGACTAGCGGGAACAATGAGCAGTTCTTC.

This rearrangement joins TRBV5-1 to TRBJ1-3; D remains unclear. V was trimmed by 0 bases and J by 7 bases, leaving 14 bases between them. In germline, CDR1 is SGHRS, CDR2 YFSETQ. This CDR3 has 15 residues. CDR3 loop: CASSLAGPVGNTIYF. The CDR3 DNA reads TGCGCCAGCAGCTTGGCTGGGCCAGTCGGCAACACCATATATTTT.

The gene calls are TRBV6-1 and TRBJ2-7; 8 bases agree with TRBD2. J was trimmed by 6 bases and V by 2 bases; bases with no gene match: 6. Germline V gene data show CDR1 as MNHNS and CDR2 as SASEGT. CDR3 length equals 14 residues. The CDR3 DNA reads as TGTGCCAGCAGTGAATACGGGAGGGCCGGCGAGCAGTACTTC. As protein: CASSEYGRAGEQYF.

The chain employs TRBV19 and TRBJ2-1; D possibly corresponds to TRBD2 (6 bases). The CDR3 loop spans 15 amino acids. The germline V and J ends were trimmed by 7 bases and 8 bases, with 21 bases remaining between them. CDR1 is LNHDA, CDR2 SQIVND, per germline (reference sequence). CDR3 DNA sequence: TGTGCCAGTAAAGGGCGACTAGTCAGAGACGATGAGCAGTTCTTC. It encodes CASKGRLVRDDEQFF.

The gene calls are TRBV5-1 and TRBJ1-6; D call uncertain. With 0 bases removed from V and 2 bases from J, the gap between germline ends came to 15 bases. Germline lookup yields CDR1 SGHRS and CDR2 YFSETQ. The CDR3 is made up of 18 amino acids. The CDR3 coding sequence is TGCGCCAGCAGCTTGGCCCCGAGGGAGGTAGCCTATAATTCACCCCTCCACTTT. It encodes CASSLAPREVAYNSPLHF.

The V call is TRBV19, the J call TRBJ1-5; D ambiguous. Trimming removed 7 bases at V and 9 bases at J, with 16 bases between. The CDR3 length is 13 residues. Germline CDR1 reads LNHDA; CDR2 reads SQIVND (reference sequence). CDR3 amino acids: CASTPGLGAPQHF. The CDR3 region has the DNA TGTGCCAGTACCCCGGGCCTAGGAGCGCCCCAGCATTTT.

CDR3: CASQGASYNEQFF. CDR3 coding DNA: TGTGCCAGTCAGGGGGCTTCCTACAATGAGCAGTTCTTC. V gene TRBV9 combines with J gene TRBJ2-1; 8 nucleotides agree with TRBD1. V shed 8 bases and J 1 base; nucleotides not matched to a gene: 2. The CDR3 consists of 13 residues. Looked up from germline, CDR1 is SGDLS and CDR2 is YYNGEE.

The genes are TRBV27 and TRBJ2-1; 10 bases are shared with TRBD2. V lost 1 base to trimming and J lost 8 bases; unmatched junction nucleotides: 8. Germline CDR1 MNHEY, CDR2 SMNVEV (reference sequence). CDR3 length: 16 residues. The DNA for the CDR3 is TGTGCCAGCAGTTTATTTCCTAGCGGGAGATACGATGAGCAGTTCTTC. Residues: CASSLFPSGRYDEQFF.

This CDR3 reads CASSLLRLEPQHF. The CDR3 bases are TGTGCCAGCAGTCTTCTCAGGCTTGAGCCCCAGCATTTT. The rearrangement uses TRBV28 and TRBJ1-5, with D unclear. Trimming stripped 5 bases from V and 8 bases from J, with 13 bases between. The CDR3 runs 13 residues. Germline CDR1 and CDR2: MDHEN and SYDVKM.

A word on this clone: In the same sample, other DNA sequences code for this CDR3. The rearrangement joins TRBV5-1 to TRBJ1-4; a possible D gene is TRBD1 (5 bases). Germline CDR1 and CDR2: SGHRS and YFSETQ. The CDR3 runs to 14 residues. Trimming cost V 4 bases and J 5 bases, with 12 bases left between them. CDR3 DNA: TGCGCCAGCAGCCCTCGGGGGGACAATGAAAAACTGTTTTTT. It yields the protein CASSPRGDNEKLFF.

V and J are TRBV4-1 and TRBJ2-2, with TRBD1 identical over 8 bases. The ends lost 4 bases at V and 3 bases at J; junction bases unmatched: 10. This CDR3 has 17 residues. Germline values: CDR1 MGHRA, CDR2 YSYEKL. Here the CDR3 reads CASSRWTGQDDTGELFF. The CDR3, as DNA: TGCGCCAGCAGCCGATGGACGGGACAGGATGACACCGGGGAGCTGTTTTTT.

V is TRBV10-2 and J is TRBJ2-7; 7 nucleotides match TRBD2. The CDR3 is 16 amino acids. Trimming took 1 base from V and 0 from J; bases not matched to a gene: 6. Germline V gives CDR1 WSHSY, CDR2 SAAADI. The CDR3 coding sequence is TGCGCCAGCAGTGAGTTGGGCGGGAGTACCTCCTACGAGCAGTACTTC. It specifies CASSELGGSTSYEQYF.

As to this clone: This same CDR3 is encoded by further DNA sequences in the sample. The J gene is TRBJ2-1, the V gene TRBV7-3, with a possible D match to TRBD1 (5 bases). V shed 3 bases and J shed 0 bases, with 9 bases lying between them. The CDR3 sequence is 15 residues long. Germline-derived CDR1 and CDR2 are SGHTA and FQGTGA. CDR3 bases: TGTGCCAGCAGCTTTCAGGGCAGCTCCTACAATGAGCAGTTCTTC. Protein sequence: CASSFQGSSYNEQFF. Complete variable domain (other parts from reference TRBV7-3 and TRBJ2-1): GAGVSQTPSNKVTEKGKYVELRCDPISGHTALYWYRQSLGQGPEFLIYFQGTGAADDSGLPNDRFFAVRPEGSVSTLKIQRTERGDSAVYLCASSFQGSSYNEQFFGPGTRLTVL.

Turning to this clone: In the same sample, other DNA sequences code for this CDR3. The DNA for the CDR3 is TGTGCCAGCAGTGATTTAACAGATACGCAGTATTTT. Protein product: CASSDLTDTQYF. The rearrangement joins TRBV6-4 to TRBJ2-3, with D uncertain. The CDR3 totals 12 residues. Germline lookup yields CDR1 MRHNA and CDR2 SNTAGT. With 3 bases removed from V and 3 bases from J, the gap between germline ends came to 4 bases.

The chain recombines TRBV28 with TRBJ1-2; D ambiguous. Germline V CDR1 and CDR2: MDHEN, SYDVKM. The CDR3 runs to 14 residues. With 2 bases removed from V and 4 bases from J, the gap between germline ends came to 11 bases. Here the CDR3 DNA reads TGTGCCAGCAGTTTAGACGACCATGGCTATGGCTACACCTTC. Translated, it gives CASSLDDHGYGYTF.